The clone carrying this TCR beta chain was detected only a few times. These data originate in a study of T-cell reconstitution after alpha-beta-depleted transplantation in children. TCRbeta library construction was performed incorporating unique molecular identifiers. TCRdb re-analysed the PCR reads in MiXCR, keeping a single row per CDR3 protein. The sample records around 680,000 distinct CDR3 sequences, roughly 17% being singletons. The source is a human donor who donated a stem cell graft to a child with acute myeloid leukemia. The sample consisted of PBMCs from the stem cell graft donor, taken from the stem cell graft.

The chain's CDR3 is CASSYSGFRAYNEQFF. CDR3 DNA sequence: TGTGCCAGCAGTTACTCGGGGTTCCGGGCGTACAATGAGCAGTTCTTC. The chain couples TRBV6-2 or TRBV6-3 to TRBJ2-1; D ambiguous. CDR1 MNHEY and CDR2 SVGEGT come from the germline V gene. This CDR3 comprises 16 residues. Trimming stripped 0 bases from V and 4 bases from J, with 13 bases between.